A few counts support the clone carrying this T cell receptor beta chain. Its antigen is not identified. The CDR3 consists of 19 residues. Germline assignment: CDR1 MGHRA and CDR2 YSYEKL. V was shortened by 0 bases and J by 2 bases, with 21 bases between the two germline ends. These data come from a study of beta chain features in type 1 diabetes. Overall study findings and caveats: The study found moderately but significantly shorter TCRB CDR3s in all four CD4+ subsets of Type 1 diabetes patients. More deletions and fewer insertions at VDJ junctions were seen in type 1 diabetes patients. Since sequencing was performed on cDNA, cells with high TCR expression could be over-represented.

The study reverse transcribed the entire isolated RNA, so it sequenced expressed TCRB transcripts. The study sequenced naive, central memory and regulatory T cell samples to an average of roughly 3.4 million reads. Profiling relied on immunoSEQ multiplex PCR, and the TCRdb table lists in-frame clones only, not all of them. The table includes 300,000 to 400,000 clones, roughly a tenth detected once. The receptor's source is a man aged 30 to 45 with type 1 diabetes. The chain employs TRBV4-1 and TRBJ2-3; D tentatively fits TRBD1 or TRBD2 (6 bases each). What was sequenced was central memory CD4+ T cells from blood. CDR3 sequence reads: CASSQEFVSWGADTDTQYF. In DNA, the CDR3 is TGCGCCAGCAGCCAAGAGTTTGTTAGCTGGGGGGCCGACACAGATACGCAGTATTTT.